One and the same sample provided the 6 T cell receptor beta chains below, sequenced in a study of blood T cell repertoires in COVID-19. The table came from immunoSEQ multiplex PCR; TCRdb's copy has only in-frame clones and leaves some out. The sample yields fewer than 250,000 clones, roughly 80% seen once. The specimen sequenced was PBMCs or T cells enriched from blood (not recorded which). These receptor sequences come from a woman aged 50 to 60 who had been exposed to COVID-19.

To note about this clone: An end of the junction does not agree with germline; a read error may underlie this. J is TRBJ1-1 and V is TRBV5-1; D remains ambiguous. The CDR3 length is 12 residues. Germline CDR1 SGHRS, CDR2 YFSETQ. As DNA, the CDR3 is TGCGCCAGCAGCAAGAACGGACTAGCCGTGAACTTT. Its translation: CASSKNGLAVNF.

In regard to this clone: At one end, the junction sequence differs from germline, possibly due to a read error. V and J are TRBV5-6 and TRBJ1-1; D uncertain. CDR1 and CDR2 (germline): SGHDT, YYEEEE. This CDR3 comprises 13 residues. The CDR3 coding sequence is TGTGCCAGCAGCTTTCGACGGAACAGTGAAGCTTTCTTT. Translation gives CASSFRRNSEAFF. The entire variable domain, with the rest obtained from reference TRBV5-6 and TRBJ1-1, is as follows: DAGVTQSPTHLIKTRGQQVTLRCSPKSGHDTVSWYQQALGQGPQFIFQYYEEEERQRGNFPDRFSGHQFPNYSSELNVNALLLGDSALYLCASSFRRNSEAFFGQGTRLTVV.

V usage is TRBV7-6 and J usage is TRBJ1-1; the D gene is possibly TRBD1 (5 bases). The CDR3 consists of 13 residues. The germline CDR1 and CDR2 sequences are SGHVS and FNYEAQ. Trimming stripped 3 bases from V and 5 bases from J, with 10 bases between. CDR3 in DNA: TGTGCCAGCAGCTTGAAGGAGGGGACTGAAGCTTTCTTT. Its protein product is CASSLKEGTEAFF.

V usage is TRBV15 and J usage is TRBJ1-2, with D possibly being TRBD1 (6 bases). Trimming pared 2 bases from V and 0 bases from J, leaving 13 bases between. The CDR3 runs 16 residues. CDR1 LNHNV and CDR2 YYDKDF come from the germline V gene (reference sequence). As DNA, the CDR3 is TGTGCCACCAGCAGATCGACAGGATTCCCTAACTATGGCTACACCTTC. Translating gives CATSRSTGFPNYGYTF. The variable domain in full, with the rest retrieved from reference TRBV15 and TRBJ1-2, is DAMVIQNPRYQVTQFGKPVTLSCSQTLNHNVMYWYQQKSSQAPKLLFHYYDKDFNNEADTPDNFQSRRPNTSFCFLDIRSPGLGDTAMYLCATSRSTGFPNYGYTFGSGTRLTVV.

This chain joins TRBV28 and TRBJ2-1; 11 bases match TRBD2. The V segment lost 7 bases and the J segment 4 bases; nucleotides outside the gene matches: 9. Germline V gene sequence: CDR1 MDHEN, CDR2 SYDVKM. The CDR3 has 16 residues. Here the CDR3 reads CASTPIRLAGYNEQFF. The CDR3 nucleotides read TGTGCCAGCACCCCGATAAGACTAGCGGGGTACAATGAGCAGTTCTTC.

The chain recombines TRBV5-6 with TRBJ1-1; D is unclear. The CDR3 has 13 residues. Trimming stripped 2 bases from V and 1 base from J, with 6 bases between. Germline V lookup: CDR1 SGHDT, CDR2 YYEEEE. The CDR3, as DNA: TGTGCCAGCAGCTTCCCAAAGAACACTGAAGCTTTCTTT. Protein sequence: CASSFPKNTEAFF.